The sequence of this T cell receptor (beta chain) was determined in a study of blood T cell repertoires in COVID-19. Ages ranged from roughly 18 to 100 years, with residence in about 24 US areas. In the original analysis: Amplification from reference gene primers served as the basis for estimated nucleated cell counts. Sequenced by immunoSEQ multiplex PCR; TCRdb stores in-frame clones only, minus some. D and trimming were read from the DNA, whereas the V and J calls and clone size are those reported in that table. The sample records 200,000 to 250,000 clones, 85% to 90% being singletons. The TCR was taken from a young man who had been exposed to COVID-19. Sequenced material: PBMCs or T cells enriched from blood (not recorded which).

As DNA, the CDR3 is TGTGCCAGTACCATGACTAGAAACACCGGGGAGCTGTTTTTT. It encodes CASTMTRNTGELFF. The V gene is TRBV19, the J gene TRBJ2-2, with a weak D call TRBD2 (6 bases). The germline V gene encodes CDR1 LNHDA and CDR2 SQIVND (reference sequence). Deletions cut 7 bases from V and 2 bases from J, with 11 bases between. The CDR3 is 14 amino acids.